This T cell receptor (beta chain) derives from a study of shared T cell receptors in the human thymus. Per the germline V gene, CDR1 is LGHNA and CDR2 is YSLEER. This CDR3 comprises 17 residues. The V and J ends lost 0 bases and 2 bases, in that order; junction bases with no gene match: 2. Sequencing used immunoSEQ multiplex PCR; TCRdb keeps in-frame clones, though not all of them. Altogether roughly 710,000 clones are present, 80% to 90% being singletons, with the ten largest covering over 0.008%. The same sample was also studied in work on human thymus T cells. That report adds: Thymus tissue was removed during corrective cardiac surgery. Thymic and blood repertoires seemed to favor certain V and J genes. Unrelated individuals reportedly shared highly overlapping thymic TCR repertoires.

The chain combines TRBV4-3 with TRBJ2-3; 13 positions agree with TRBD2. The clonotype comes from a girl under two years old with a congenital heart defect. Sequenced sample: thymocytes. CDR3 residues: CASSQEGTSGTTDTQYF. The DNA for the CDR3 is TGCGCCAGCAGCCAAGAGGGGACTAGCGGGACCACAGATACGCAGTATTTT.